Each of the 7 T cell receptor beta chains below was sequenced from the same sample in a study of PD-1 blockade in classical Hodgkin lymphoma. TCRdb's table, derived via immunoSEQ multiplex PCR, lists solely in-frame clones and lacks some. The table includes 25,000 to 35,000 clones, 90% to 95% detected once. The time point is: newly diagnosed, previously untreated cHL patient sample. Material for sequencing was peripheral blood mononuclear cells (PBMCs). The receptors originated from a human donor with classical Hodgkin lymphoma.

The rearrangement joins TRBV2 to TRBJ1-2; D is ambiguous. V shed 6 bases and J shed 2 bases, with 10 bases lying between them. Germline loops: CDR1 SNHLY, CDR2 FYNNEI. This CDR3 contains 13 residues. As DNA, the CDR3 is TGTGCCAGCAGGGTACATCCAAACTATGGCTACACCTTC. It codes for CASRVHPNYGYTF.

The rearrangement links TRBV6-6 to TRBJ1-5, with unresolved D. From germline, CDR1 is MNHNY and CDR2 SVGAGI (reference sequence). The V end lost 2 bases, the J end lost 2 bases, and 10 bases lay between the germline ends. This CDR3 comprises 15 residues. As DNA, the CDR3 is TGTGCCAGCAGTTACGGGCACCTGGGCAATCAGCCCCAGCATTTT. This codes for CASSYGHLGNQPQHF.

This CDR3 reads CASSQGLDRQDTQYF. CDR3 coding DNA: TGCGCCAGCAGCCAAGGACTTGACAGGCAGGATACGCAGTATTTT. This chain links TRBV4-1 with TRBJ2-3; TRBD1 might be the D (6 bases). V was cut by 1 base and J by 6 bases, with 14 bases left in between. The CDR3 consists of 15 residues. CDR1 and CDR2 (germline): MGHRA, YSYEKL.

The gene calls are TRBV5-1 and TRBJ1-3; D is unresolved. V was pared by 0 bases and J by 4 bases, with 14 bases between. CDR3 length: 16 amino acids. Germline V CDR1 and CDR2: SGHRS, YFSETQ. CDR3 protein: CASSLGPRVTGNTIYF. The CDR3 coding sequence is TGCGCCAGCAGCTTGGGTCCCCGAGTGACCGGAAACACCATATATTTT.

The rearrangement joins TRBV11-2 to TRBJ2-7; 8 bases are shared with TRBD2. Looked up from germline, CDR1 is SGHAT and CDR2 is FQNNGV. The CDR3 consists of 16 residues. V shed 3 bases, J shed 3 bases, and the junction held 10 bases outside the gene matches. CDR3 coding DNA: TGTGCCAGCAGCTTTTCTGCGGCGGGAGGTTACTACGAGCAGTACTTC. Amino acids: CASSFSAAGGYYEQYF.

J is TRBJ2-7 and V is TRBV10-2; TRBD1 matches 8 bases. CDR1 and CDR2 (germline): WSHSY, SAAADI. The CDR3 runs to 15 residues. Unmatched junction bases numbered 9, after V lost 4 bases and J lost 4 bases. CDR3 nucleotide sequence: TGCGCCAGCAGTGTGGGGCCAGGGGGCTTATACGAGCAGTACTTC. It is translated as CASSVGPGGLYEQYF.

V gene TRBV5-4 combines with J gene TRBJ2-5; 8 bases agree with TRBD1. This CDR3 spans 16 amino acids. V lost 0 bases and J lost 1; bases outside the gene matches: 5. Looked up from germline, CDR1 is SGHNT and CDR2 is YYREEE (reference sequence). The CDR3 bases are TGTGCCAGCAGCTTGGATGCCGGGACAGGCCAAGAGACCCAGTACTTC. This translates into CASSLDAGTGQETQYF.